The clone carrying this T cell receptor (beta chain) was counted many times. The antigen is not known. Study-wide findings and caveats: The TCR gene usage of tumor memory CD4+ T cells clustered together with blood and lymph node memory CD4+ cells and with lymph node naive CD4+ cells.

Full-length variable regions came from constant-region reverse primers plus semi-nested Nested Universal Primer A PCR. TCRdb called the 5' RACE reads again in MiXCR, with one record for every CDR3 protein. The data show roughly 42,000 distinct CDR3 sequences, over 25% seen once. This sequence was found in a female donor with breast cancer. Sequencing was done on a sample of tumor-infiltrating memory CD4+ T cells sorted from the breast tumor. The subset: memory CD4+ T cells, CD4+CD45RO+CD25-.

The CDR3 DNA reads TGCAGCGTTACCGGGAGCTACAATGAGCAGTTCTTC. Protein: CSVTGSYNEQFF. V and J are TRBV29-1 and TRBJ2-1, with D possibly TRBD2 on 6 matching bases. Germline CDR1 SQVTM, CDR2 ANQGSEA. The CDR3 extends over 12 amino acids. The V end was cut by 5 bases, the J end by 3 bases, with 8 bases between.